This T cell receptor beta chain was captured by sequencing in a study of blood T cell repertoires in COVID-19. Study context: Donors in the United States, Italy and Spain gave samples during acute or convalescent COVID-19. PBMCs, B-cell-depleted T cells, or T cells were the source of the cDNA or gDNA that made up the material.

The authors' processing: Reference gene primer amplification gave nucleated cell count estimates. Repertoires were generated with immunoSEQ multiplex PCR, while TCRdb's copy carries only in-frame clones and drops some. D and trimming come from the DNA, and the V and J calls and clone size come from that table. This sample yields under 250,000 clones, of which 80% are seen a single time; 7% to 8.5% belongs to the top ten. V shed 6 bases, J shed 6 bases, and the junction held 6 bases outside the gene matches. The CDR3 is made up of 13 amino acids. Germline lookup yields CDR1 MGHDK and CDR2 SYGVNS. The chain uses TRBV25-1 and TRBJ1-2; 8 nucleotides agree with TRBD1. This sequence was found in a woman in her seventies with acute or convalescent COVID-19. The sample consisted of peripheral blood. CDR3 bases: TGTGCCAGCAGGGAACAGGGGGATCATGGCTACACCTTC. Amino acid sequence: CASREQGDHGYTF.